The entry below gives a single T cell receptor beta chain sequence along with its context. Its specificity is not known. V lost 4 bases to trimming and J lost 5 bases, with 11 bases between them. Germline V CDR1 and CDR2: PRHDT, FYEKMQ (reference sequence). CDR3 length equals 14 residues. This record comes from a study of cytomegalovirus exposure and HLA in healthy donors. Findings of the study overall: V- and J-gene trimming in TCR beta was tied to a missense DCLRE1C variant by an analysis performed later.

This PCR relied on a set of 60 Vbeta primers and 13 Jbeta primers. Clones were sequenced by immunoSEQ multiplex PCR, and TCRdb holds only the in-frame ones, with some missing. The sample lists 78,000 or so clones, around 85% occurring once. The V call is TRBV13, the J call TRBJ2-2; D is possibly TRBD2 (6 bases). The specimen was PBMCs. The origin of this receptor is a woman aged 50 to 60 in good health and CMV-seronegative. CDR3 bases: TGTGCCAGCAGCTCCGGGACTTCTACCGGGGAGCTGTTTTTT. Its translation is CASSSGTSTGELFF.